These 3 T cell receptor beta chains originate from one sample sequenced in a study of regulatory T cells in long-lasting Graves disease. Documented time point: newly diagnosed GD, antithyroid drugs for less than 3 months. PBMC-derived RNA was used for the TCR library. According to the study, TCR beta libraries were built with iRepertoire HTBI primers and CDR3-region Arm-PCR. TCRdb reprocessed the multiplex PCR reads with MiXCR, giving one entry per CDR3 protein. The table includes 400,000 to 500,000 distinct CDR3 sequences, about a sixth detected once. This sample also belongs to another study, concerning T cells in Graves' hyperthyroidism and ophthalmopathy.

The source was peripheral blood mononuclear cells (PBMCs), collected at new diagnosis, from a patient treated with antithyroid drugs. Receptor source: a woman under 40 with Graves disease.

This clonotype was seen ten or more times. CDR3 in amino acids: CASSLWSTDTQYF. In nucleotides, the CDR3 is TGTGCCAGCAGCTTGTGGAGCACAGATACGCAGTATTTT. The chain links TRBV5-6 to TRBJ2-3; no definite D call. Germline loops: CDR1 SGHDT, CDR2 YYEEEE. This CDR3 spans 13 amino acids. The V gene lost 1 base and the J gene lost 0 bases, with 3 bases spanning the gap.

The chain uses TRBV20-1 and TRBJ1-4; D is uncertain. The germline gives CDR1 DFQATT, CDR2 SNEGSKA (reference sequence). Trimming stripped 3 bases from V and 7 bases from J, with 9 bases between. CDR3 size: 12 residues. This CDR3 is CSASSRLEKLFF. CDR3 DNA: TGCAGTGCTAGTTCCAGGCTTGAAAAACTGTTTTTT.

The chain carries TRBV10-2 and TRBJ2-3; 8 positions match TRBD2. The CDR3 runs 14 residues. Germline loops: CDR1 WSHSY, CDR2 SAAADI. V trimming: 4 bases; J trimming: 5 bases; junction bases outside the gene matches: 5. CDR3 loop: CASSAAGVGDTQYF. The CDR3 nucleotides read TGCGCCAGCAGTGCAGCGGGAGTGGGAGATACGCAGTATTTT.